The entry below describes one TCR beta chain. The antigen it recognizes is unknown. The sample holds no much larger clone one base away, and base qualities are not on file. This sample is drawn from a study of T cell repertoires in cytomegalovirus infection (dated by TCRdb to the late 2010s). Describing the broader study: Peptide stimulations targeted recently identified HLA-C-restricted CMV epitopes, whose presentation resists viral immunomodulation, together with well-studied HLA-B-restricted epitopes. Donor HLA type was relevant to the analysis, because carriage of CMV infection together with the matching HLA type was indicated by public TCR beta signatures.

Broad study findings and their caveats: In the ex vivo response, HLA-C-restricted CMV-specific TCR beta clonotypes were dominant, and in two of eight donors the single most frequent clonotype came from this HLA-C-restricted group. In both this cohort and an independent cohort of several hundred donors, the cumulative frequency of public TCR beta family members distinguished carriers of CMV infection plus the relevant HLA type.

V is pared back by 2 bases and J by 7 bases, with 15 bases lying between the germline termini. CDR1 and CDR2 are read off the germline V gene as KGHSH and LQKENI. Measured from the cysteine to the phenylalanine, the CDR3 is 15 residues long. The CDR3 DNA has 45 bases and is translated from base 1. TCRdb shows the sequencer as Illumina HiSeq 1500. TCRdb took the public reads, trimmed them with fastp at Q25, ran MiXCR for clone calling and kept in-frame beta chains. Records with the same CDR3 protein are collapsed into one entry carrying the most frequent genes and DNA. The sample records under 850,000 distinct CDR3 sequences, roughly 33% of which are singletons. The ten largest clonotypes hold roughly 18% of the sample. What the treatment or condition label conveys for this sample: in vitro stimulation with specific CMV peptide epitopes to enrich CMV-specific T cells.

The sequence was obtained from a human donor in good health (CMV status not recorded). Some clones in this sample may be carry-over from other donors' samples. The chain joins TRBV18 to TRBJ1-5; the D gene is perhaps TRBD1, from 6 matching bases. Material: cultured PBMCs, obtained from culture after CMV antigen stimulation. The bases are TGTGCCAGCTCACCAACCAGGGGCGGGGGACAGCCCCAGCATTTT. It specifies CASSPTRGGGQPQHF.